What follows are 21 T cell receptor beta chains derived from one specimen sequenced in a study of a mutant IDH1 vaccine in newly diagnosed glioma. Stated time point: week 11, during vaccination. Every vaccination contained 300 ug of the mutant IDH1 20-mer peptide and was paired with topical imiquimod. TCRdb's copy holds only in-frame clones and misses some; the assay was immunoSEQ multiplex PCR. The top ten hold 0.55% to 0.7% of the sample, which has about 110,000 clones, 90% seen once. These receptors' antigens are unknown. The sequenced sample was PBMCs, obtained from a glioma patient whose treatment included an IDH1 peptide vaccine. Receptor source: a woman between 45 and 65 years old with glioma.

The genes are TRBV19 and TRBJ2-1, with unresolved D. Trimming cost V 7 bases and J 8 bases, with 18 bases left between them. Germline CDR1 LNHDA, CDR2 SQIVND (reference sequence). The length of the CDR3 is 14 residues. Written as DNA, the CDR3 is TGTGCCAGTACCTCGGACGAAGAAGGCTATGAGCAGTTCTTC. Translating gives CASTSDEEGYEQFF. The whole variable domain, remainder taken from reference TRBV19 and TRBJ2-1, is DGGITQSPKYLFRKEGQNVTLSCEQNLNHDAMYWYRQDPGQGLRLIYYSQIVNDFQKGDIAEGYSVSREKKESFPLTVTSAQKNPTAFYLCASTSDEEGYEQFFGPGTRLTVL.

The chain is built from TRBV2 and TRBJ2-5; 7 bases are shared with TRBD1. The length of the CDR3 is 13 residues. V lost 5 bases, J lost 2 bases, and 2 bases stayed unmatched. The germline CDR1 and CDR2 sequences are SNHLY and FYNNEI. The CDR3 bases are TGTGCCAGCAGTCGGGACAGACAAGAGACCCAGTACTTC. Its translation is CASSRDRQETQYF.

This chain uses TRBV7-9 with TRBJ2-7; maybe TRBD1 (6 bases). The CDR3 length is 12 residues. With 3 bases removed from V and 5 bases from J, the gap between germline ends came to 8 bases. Looked up from germline, CDR1 is SEHNR and CDR2 is FQNEAQ (reference sequence). CDR3 amino acids: CASSFSGDEQYF. The DNA of the CDR3 is TGTGCCAGCAGCTTTTCAGGGGACGAGCAGTACTTC.

This clone was seen a handful of times. The V gene is TRBV13, the J gene TRBJ1-4, with D possibly being TRBD1 (5 bases). V lost 3 bases and J lost 7, with 12 bases in between. The CDR3 length is 14 residues. Germline loops: CDR1 PRHDT, CDR2 FYEKMQ (reference sequence). The CDR3 DNA reads TGTGCCAGCAGCTTGGGACCCGGATTTGAAAAACTGTTTTTT. Translation: CASSLGPGFEKLFF.

The chain carries TRBV27 and TRBJ2-5; unclear D gene. CDR1 MNHEY and CDR2 SMNVEV come from the germline V gene (reference sequence). This CDR3 has 12 residues. V was clipped by 3 bases and J by 0 bases, with 2 bases between them. For the CDR3, the DNA is TGTGCCAGCAGTTTGGACCAAGAGACCCAGTACTTC. This gives the protein CASSLDQETQYF.

The V and J genes are TRBV5-1 and TRBJ2-5; 7 bases are a match to TRBD2. Unmatched junction bases numbered 6, after V lost 0 bases and J lost 1 base. This CDR3 contains 16 residues. Germline-derived CDR1 and CDR2 are SGHRS and YFSETQ. This chain's CDR3 is CASSLVGSGPQETQYF. Here the CDR3 DNA reads TGCGCCAGCAGCTTGGTGGGTAGCGGGCCCCAAGAGACCCAGTACTTC.

A single count supports this clone. This chain joins TRBV7-3 and TRBJ2-3, with 8 bases fitting TRBD2. J lost 4 bases, V lost 6 bases, and 9 bases had no gene match. This CDR3 spans 15 amino acids. Germline V lookup: CDR1 SGHTA, CDR2 FQGTGA. The CDR3 loop is CASSPEAGASDTQYF. CDR3 in DNA: TGTGCCAGCAGTCCAGAAGCGGGAGCTTCAGATACGCAGTATTTT.

This clone was recorded a few times. The chain is built from TRBV5-5 and TRBJ1-5; D gene ambiguous. This CDR3 region has 15 residues. Trimming shortened V by 1 base and J by 4 bases, and 12 bases separated the two germline ends. Germline CDR1 is SGHKS and CDR2 is YYEKEE (reference sequence). The CDR3 protein is CASSLTAPRNQPQHF. CDR3 bases: TGTGCCAGCAGCTTGACAGCCCCGAGGAATCAGCCCCAGCATTTT.

The gene calls are TRBV9 and TRBJ1-4, with D perhaps TRBD1 (5 bases). The CDR3 is 17 residues long. Germline V gene lookup returns CDR1 SGDLS and CDR2 YYNGEE. Trimming took 4 bases from V and 0 from J, leaving 16 bases between them. CDR3 nucleotides: TGTGCCAGCAGCCTAGTCCCACAGGTTGCAACTAATGAAAAACTGTTTTTT. It yields the protein CASSLVPQVATNEKLFF.

The rearrangement uses TRBV4-2 and TRBJ2-1; D unresolved. Trimming pared 0 bases from V and 4 bases from J, leaving 7 bases between. CDR1 is LGHNA, CDR2 YNFKEQ, per germline. The CDR3 runs 14 residues. The CDR3 is CASSQETGYNEQFF. The DNA for the CDR3 is TGTGCCAGCAGCCAAGAGACCGGATACAATGAGCAGTTCTTC.

V is TRBV25-1 and J is TRBJ1-5, with D possibly being TRBD1 (6 bases). V lost 2 bases and J lost 11, with 13 bases in between. Germline loops: CDR1 MGHDK, CDR2 SYGVNS. There are 13 residues in the CDR3. The CDR3 sequence is CASSEAGGSTQHF. The CDR3 nucleotides are TGTGCCAGCAGTGAAGCGGGGGGCTCAACCCAGCATTTT. Filled out from reference TRBV25-1 and TRBJ1-5, the complete variable domain reads EADIYQTPRYLVIGTGKKITLECSQTMGHDKMYWYQQDPGMELHLIHYSYGVNSTEKGDLSSESTVSRIRTEHFPLTLESARPSHTSQYLCASSEAGGSTQHFGDGTRLSIL.

The CDR3 region is CASSPDGYNEQFF. The CDR3 nucleotides read TGTGCCAGCAGTCCGGACGGTTACAATGAGCAGTTCTTC. The J gene is TRBJ2-1, the V gene TRBV6-5; no clear D. V lost 5 bases to trimming and J lost 4 bases, with 9 bases between them. CDR1 and CDR2 (germline): MNHEY, SVGAGI. The CDR3 is made up of 13 amino acids.

The chain has TRBV7-8 and TRBJ1-2, with a weak D call TRBD1 (6 bases). Trimming shortened V by 2 bases and J by 4 bases, and 14 bases separated the two germline ends. This CDR3 is built from 15 residues. CDR1 SGHVS and CDR2 FQNEAQ come from the germline V gene. The CDR3 DNA is TGTGCCAGCAGCTTAAGGCGGGGGGCGGTCTATGGCTACACCTTC. Translation gives CASSLRRGAVYGYTF.

The rearrangement links TRBV27 to TRBJ2-1; 7 nucleotides align to TRBD1. The germline CDR1 and CDR2 sequences are MNHEY and SMNVEV (reference sequence). V trimming: 5 bases; J trimming: 5 bases; junction bases outside the gene matches: 6. This CDR3 spans 14 amino acids. CDR3 sequence: CASSTPGQNNEQFF. In nucleotides, the CDR3 is TGTGCCAGCAGTACGCCGGGACAGAACAATGAGCAGTTCTTC.

V usage is TRBV5-1 and J usage is TRBJ1-1; D not resolved. The CDR3 is 13 amino acids. V lost 1 base, J lost 7 bases, and 11 bases lay in between. In germline, CDR1 is SGHRS, CDR2 YFSETQ. CDR3 protein: CASSLIARNEAFF. The DNA of the CDR3 is TGCGCCAGCAGCTTGATTGCACGCAATGAAGCTTTCTTT.

The gene calls are TRBV6-1 and TRBJ1-5; D ambiguous. Germline V gives CDR1 MNHNS, CDR2 SASEGT. V lost 2 bases and J lost 2, with 10 bases in between. This CDR3 is 15 amino acids long. The CDR3 DNA reads as TGTGCCAGCAGTGAAACGGCATCCCGCAATCAGCCCCAGCATTTT. Its translation: CASSETASRNQPQHF.

The chain is built from TRBV13 and TRBJ2-1; TRBD2 might be the D (5 bases). The CDR3 runs 14 residues. Germline loops: CDR1 PRHDT, CDR2 FYEKMQ (reference sequence). V was shortened by 8 bases and J by 0 bases, with 11 bases between the two germline ends. The CDR3 protein is CASGERLSYNEQFF. The CDR3 region has the DNA TGTGCCAGCGGGGAGCGTCTCTCCTACAATGAGCAGTTCTTC.

Here the CDR3 reads CASSLVLGTSYEQYF. The CDR3 nucleotides read TGTGCCAGCAGCTTAGTGTTGGGTACCTCCTACGAGCAGTACTTC. This chain links TRBV7-9 with TRBJ2-5; no clear D gene. Judging by the DNA end, TRBJ2-7 fits better; the J call may be wrong. In germline, CDR1 is SEHNR, CDR2 FQNEAQ (reference sequence). The CDR3 runs 15 residues.

The rearrangement links TRBV7-9 to TRBJ2-6; no clear D. Trimming shortened V by 8 bases and J by 3 bases, and 11 bases separated the two germline ends. The germline gives CDR1 SEHNR, CDR2 FQNEAQ (reference sequence). The CDR3 totals 14 residues. The CDR3 here is CASAWVGGANVLTF. The CDR3 DNA is TGTGCCAGCGCCTGGGTCGGTGGGGCCAACGTCCTGACTTTC.

This clone was picked up one time. The V and J genes are TRBV9 and TRBJ2-7, with D perhaps TRBD1 or TRBD2 (5 bases each). In germline, CDR1 is SGDLS, CDR2 YYNGEE. Trimming took 4 bases from V and 2 from J, leaving 16 bases between them. The CDR3 covers 15 residues. The CDR3, as DNA: TGTGCCAGCAGCCCCCAGACGGGGCTTACCTACGAGCAGTACTTC. Translated, it gives CASSPQTGLTYEQYF.

This chain uses TRBV10-3 with TRBJ1-5; 8 bases line up with TRBD1. The J segment lost 7 bases and the V segment lost 4 bases, leaving 9 bases of the junction unmatched. The CDR3 is 15 amino acids. CDR1 is ENHRY, CDR2 SYGVKD, per germline. CDR3 loop: CAISGVQGADQPQHF. DNA of the CDR3: TGTGCCATCAGTGGGGTTCAGGGGGCAGACCAGCCCCAGCATTTT.